These T cell receptor beta chains were read from a single sample in a study of technical replicates of blood from several donors. The data were produced by immunoSEQ multiplex PCR, yet TCRdb's version contains in-frame clones alone and is incomplete. The profile shows approximately 49,000 clones, approximately 90% of them singletons. Source material: PBMCs. These receptors were collected from a human donor in good health. Some clones in this sample may be carry-over from other donors' samples. The CDR3 runs from the conserved cysteine through the conserved F or W. The D gene is left open where the match is weak. Only part of the rows carry a size: once, few, many, or a class if the clone is expanded.

d_gene	len	j_gene	v_gene	abundance	CDR3nt	CDR3aa
TRBD1	16	TRBJ2-3	TRBV2	-	TGTGCCAGCATTCCGGGAACAAAGGGGGCCGCAGATACGCAGTATTTT	CASIPGTKGAADTQYF
TRBD2	14	TRBJ2-1	TRBV6-1	-	TGTGCCAGCATCGGACTAGTTTCAGTGAATGAGCAGTTCTTC	CASIGLVSVNEQFF
-	14	TRBJ2-5	TRBV27	-	TGTGCCAGCGCCCCGACTAGAGGGGCGGAGACCCAGTACTTC	CASAPTRGAETQYF
-	12	TRBJ2-3	TRBV6-6	-	TGTGCCAGCAGTTACCCTACAGATACGCAGTATTTT	CASSYPTDTQYF
TRBD2	15	TRBJ2-2	TRBV5-1	once	TGCGCCAGCAGCTCTTTAGCGGGGTTGGACGGGGAGCTGTTTTTT	CASSSLAGLDGELFF
-	17	TRBJ1-2	TRBV4-1	-	TGCGCCAGCAGCCAAGATTTCGGCAGCGCCTCCGCCTATGGCTACACCTTC	CASSQDFGSASAYGYTF
-	15	TRBJ2-1	TRBV30	-	TGTGCCTGGAGTGTACTCGGGGGAGTCTACAATGAGCAGTTCTTC	CAWSVLGGVYNEQFF
-	15	TRBJ1-1	TRBV4-3	-	TGCGCCAGCAGCGCCAGGGGTCCACCCGACTCCTCTGCTTTCTTT	CASSARGPPDSSAFF
TRBD1	13	TRBJ1-2	TRBV2	-	TGTGCCAGCAGGGAAGGACAGGACTATGGCTACACCTTC	CASREGQDYGYTF
-	11	TRBJ2-5	TRBV30	-	TGTGCCTGGGAAACTAGGGCCGCCCAGTACTTC	CAWETRAAQYF
TRBD2	16	TRBJ2-7	TRBV4-2	-	TGTGCCAGCAGCACCGGGACGGGAGGCCTTTCCTACGAGCAGTACTTC	CASSTGTGGLSYEQYF
TRBD2	15	TRBJ2-3	TRBV11-2	-	TGTGCCAGCAGCCCCCGGACTAGCGGGGGCGATACGCAGTATTTT	CASSPRTSGGDTQYF
TRBD1	16	TRBJ1-4	TRBV11-2	-	TGTGCCAGCAGCTTAAGGTCGGGACAGACTAATGAAAAACTGTTTTTT	CASSLRSGQTNEKLFF
TRBD1	14	TRBJ2-5	TRBV10-3	-	TGTGCCACCAACCGGGACAGGGACCAAGAGACCCAGTACTTC	CATNRDRDQETQYF
-	15	TRBJ2-5	TRBV6-1	-	TGTGCCAGCAGTGAAAGCAGGGGCTACCAAGAGACCCAGTACTTC	CASSESRGYQETQYF
-	12	TRBJ2-7	TRBV27	-	TGTGCCAGCAGTTCCAATTCCTACGAGCAGTACTTC	CASSSNSYEQYF
-	15	TRBJ2-7	TRBV5-4	-	TGTGCCAGCAGCGGCGGTGGGGCGAGCTCCTACGAGCAGTACTTC	CASSGGGASSYEQYF
TRBD1	14	TRBJ2-3	TRBV6-1	-	TGTGCCAGCCTTGGGACAGTGTCAGCAGATACGCAGTATTTT	CASLGTVSADTQYF
TRBD1	13	TRBJ1-2	TRBV10-3	-	TGTGCCATCAACCAGGGACAGCCTGGAGGCTACACCTTC	CAINQGQPGGYTF
-	13	TRBJ1-4	TRBV5-1	once	TGCGCCAGCAGCGGGGACATTAATGAAAAACTGTTTTTT	CASSGDINEKLFF
-	13	TRBJ2-5	TRBV19	-	TGTGCCTCGGGCGGGAACAGAAAAGAGACCCAGTACTTC	CASGGNRKETQYF
TRBD2	14	TRBJ2-5	TRBV2	-	TGTGCCAGCAAATCGCGGGGGGGGAAAGAGACCCAGTACTTC	CASKSRGGKETQYF
-	15	TRBJ1-1	TRBV6-1	medium-sized	TGTGCCAGCAGTGAAGAGGGACAACCGAACACTGAAGCTTTCTTT	CASSEEGQPNTEAFF
-	14	TRBJ2-7	TRBV29-1	-	TGCAGCGTTCTGGGGGGATGGGGGTTCGACGAGCAGTACTTC	CSVLGGWGFDEQYF
TRBD1	13	TRBJ1-2	TRBV27	-	TGTGCCAGCAGGGAGGGACAGGGCTATGGCTACACCTTC	CASREGQGYGYTF
TRBD1	17	TRBJ1-3	TRBV11-3	-	TGTGCCAGCAGCTTAGGGGAACCCGGACAGGCAGCGGACACCATATATTTT	CASSLGEPGQAADTIYF
-	15	TRBJ2-5	TRBV6-1	-	TGTGCCAGCAGTGAAGCCCCGCGGCCTCAAGAGACCCAGTACTTC	CASSEAPRPQETQYF
-	13	TRBJ1-1	TRBV10-3	-	TGTGCCATCATGCGCATAATGAACACTGAAGCTTTCTTT	CAIMRIMNTEAFF
TRBD1	15	TRBJ1-4	TRBV6-5	-	TGTGCCAGCAGTCGAGGGGGCCCGACTAATGAAAAACTGTTTTTT	CASSRGGPTNEKLFF
-	13	TRBJ1-2	TRBV7-2	-	TGTGCCAGCAGCCCAAGGACACCCTATGGCTACACCTTC	CASSPRTPYGYTF
-	17	TRBJ1-1	TRBV5-5	-	TGTGCCAGCAGCTTGTACGGACAAAATGGGGTGAACACTGAAGCTTTCTTT	CASSLYGQNGVNTEAFF
TRBD1	13	TRBJ2-2	TRBV29-1	-	TGCAGCGCGGGGCAGGGGGACACCGGGGAGCTGTTTTTT	CSAGQGDTGELFF
-	14	TRBJ1-6	TRBV28	-	TGTGCCAGCAGTTTGGGGGGGCAGGATTCACCCCTCCACTTT	CASSLGGQDSPLHF
-	15	TRBJ1-2	TRBV4-3	-	TGCGCCAGCAGCCAAGAGGTGACGGGGGTTGATGGCTACACCTTC	CASSQEVTGVDGYTF
TRBD2	16	TRBJ2-5	TRBV5-1	-	TGCGCCAGCAGCCTAGGACTAGCGGGGGGTCAAGAGACCCAGTACTTC	CASSLGLAGGQETQYF
-	13	TRBJ2-5	TRBV11-2	-	TGTGCCAACAGCCTCGGGGATAAAGAGACCCAGTACTTC	CANSLGDKETQYF
TRBD1	13	TRBJ2-4	TRBV5-1	-	TGCGCCAGCAGCCCGGGACAGGAAAACATTCAGTACTTC	CASSPGQENIQYF
-	14	TRBJ1-1	TRBV7-2	-	TGTGCCAGCAGCAGCCAGGGGAGTAGTATTGAAGCTTTCTTT	CASSSQGSSIEAFF
TRBD2	16	TRBJ2-2	TRBV7-2	-	TGTGCCAGCAGCTCAATGGGACTAGCGGAGACCGGGGAGCTGTTTTTT	CASSSMGLAETGELFF
-	14	TRBJ2-5	TRBV5-5	-	TGTGCCAGCAGCTTGTTGACTATACAAGAGACCCAGTACTTC	CASSLLTIQETQYF